This record concerns one T cell receptor beta chain sequence. This record comes from a study of blood T cell repertoires in COVID-19. Study in general: Sites in the United States, Italy and Spain provided acute and convalescent COVID-19 samples. Nucleic acid was either cDNA or gDNA, and it came from T cells, B-cell-depleted T cells, or PBMCs.

Original processing methods: Reference gene primers were amplified, and this amplification served to estimate nucleated cell counts. Clones were read by immunoSEQ multiplex PCR, and TCRdb kept only the in-frame ones, dropping some. That table gives V, J and clone size, and the DNA gave D and trimming. The sample carries 120,000 to 150,000 clones, roughly 87% recorded once. Losses at the gene ends were 8 bases for V and 1 base for J; bases not matched to a gene: 9. CDR1 SEHNR and CDR2 FQNEAQ come from the germline V gene (reference sequence). CDR3 length: 15 residues. The chain has TRBV7-9 and TRBJ2-3, with TRBD1 matching over 7 bases. The clonotype originates from a woman aged 45 to 65 with acute or convalescent COVID-19. The sample was peripheral blood. CDR3 nucleotides: TGTGCCAGCGGAAGAGAGGGGGCCCGCACAGATACGCAGTATTTT. The encoded protein is CASGREGARTDTQYF.